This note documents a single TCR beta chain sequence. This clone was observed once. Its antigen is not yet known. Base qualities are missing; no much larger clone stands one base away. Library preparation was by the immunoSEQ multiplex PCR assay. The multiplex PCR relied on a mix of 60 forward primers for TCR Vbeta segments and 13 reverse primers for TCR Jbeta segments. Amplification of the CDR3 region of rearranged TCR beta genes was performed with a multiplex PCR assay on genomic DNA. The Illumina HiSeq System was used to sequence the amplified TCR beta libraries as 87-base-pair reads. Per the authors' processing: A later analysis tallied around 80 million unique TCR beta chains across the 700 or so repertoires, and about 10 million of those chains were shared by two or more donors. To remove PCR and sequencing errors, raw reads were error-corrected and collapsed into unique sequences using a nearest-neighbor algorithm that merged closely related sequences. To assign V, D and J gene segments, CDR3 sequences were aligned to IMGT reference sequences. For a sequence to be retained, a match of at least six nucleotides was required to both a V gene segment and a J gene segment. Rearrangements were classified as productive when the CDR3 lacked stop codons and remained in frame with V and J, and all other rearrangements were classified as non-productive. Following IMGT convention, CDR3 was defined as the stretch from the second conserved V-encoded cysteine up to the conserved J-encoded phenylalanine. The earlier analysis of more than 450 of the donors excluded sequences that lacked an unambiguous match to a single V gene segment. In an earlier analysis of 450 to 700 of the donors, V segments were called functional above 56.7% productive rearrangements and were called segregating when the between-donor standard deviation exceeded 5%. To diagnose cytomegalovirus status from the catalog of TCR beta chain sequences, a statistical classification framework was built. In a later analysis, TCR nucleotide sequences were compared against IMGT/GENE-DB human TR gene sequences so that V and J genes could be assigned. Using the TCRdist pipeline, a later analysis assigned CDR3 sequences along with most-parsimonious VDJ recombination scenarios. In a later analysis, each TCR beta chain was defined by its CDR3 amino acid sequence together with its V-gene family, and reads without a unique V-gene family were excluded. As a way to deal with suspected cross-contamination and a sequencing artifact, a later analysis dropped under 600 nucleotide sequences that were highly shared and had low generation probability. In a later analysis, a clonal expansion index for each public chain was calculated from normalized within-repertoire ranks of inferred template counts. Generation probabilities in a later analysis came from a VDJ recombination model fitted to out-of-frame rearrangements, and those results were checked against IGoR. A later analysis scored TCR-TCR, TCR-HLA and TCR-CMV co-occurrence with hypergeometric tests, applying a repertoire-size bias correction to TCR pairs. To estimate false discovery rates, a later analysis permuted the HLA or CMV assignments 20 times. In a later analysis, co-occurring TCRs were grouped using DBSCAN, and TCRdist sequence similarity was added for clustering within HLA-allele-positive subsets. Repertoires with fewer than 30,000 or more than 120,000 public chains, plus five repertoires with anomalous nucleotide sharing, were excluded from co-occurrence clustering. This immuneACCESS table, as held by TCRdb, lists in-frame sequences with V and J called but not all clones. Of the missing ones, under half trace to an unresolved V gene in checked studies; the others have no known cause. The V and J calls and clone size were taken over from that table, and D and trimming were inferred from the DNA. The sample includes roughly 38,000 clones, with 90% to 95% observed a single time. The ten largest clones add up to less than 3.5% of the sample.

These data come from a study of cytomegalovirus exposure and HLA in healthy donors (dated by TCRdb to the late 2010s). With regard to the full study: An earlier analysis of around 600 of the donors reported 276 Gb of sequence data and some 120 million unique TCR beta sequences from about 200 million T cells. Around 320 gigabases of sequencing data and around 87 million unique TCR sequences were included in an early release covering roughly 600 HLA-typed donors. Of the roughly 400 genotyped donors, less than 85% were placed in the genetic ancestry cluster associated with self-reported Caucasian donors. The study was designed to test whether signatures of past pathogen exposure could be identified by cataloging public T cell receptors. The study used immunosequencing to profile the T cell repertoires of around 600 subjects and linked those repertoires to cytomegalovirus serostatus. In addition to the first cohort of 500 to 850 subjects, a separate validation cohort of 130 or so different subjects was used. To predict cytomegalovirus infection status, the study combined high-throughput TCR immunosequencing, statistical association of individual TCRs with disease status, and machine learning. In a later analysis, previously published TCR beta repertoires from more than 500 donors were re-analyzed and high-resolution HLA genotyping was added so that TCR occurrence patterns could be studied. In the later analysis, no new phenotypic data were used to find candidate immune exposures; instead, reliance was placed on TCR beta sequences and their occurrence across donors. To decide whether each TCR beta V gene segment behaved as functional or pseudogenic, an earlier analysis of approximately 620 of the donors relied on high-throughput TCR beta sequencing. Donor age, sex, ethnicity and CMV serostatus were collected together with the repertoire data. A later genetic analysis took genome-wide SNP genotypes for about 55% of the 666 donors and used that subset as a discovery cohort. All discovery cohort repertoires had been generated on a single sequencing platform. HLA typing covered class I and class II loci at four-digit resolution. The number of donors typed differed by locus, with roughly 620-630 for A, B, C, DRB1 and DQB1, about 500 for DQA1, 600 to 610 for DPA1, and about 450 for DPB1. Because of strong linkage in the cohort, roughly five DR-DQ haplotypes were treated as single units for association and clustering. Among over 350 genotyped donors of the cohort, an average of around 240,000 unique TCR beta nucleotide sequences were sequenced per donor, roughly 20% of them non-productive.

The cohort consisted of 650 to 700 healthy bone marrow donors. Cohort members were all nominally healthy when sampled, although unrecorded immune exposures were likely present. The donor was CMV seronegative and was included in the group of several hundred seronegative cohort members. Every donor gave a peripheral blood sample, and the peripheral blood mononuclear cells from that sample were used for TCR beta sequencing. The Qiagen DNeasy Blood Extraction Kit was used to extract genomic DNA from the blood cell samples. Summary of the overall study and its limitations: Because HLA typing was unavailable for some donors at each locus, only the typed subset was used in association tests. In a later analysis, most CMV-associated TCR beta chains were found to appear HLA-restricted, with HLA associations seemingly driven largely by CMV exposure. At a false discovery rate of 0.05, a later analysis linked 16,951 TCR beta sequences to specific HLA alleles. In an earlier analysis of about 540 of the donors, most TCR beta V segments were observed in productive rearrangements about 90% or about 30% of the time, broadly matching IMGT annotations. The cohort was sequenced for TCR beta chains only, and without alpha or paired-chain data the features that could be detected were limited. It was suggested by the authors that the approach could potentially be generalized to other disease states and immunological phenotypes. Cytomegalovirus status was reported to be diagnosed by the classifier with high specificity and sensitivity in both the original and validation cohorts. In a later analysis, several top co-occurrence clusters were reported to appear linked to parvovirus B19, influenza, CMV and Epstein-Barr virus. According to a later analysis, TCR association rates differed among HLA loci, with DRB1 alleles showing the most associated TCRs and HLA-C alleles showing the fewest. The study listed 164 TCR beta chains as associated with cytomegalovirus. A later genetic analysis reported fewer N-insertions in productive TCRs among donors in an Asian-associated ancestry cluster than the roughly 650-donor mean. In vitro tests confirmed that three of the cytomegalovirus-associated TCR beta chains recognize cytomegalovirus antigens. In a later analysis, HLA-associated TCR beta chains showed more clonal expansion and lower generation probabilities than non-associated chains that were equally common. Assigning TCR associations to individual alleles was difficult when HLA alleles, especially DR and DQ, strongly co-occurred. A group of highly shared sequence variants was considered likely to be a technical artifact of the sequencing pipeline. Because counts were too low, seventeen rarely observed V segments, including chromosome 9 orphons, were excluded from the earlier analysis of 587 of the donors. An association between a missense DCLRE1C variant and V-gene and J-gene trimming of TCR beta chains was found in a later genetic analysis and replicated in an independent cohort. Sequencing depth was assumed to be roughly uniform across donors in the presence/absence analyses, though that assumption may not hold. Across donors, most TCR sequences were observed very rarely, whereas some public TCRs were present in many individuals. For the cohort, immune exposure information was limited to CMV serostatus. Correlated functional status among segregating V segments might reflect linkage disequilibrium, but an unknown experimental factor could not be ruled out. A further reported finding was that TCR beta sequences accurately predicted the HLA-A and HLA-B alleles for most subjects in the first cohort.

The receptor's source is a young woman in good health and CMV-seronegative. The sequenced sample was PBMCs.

The CDR3 region has the sequence CASGGIRYYEQYF. The bases read TGTGCCAGCGGGGGGATCCGGTACTACGAGCAGTACTTC. The V and J segments used are TRBV27 and TRBJ2-7; TRBD2 is a possible D gene, resting on 6 matching bases. Deletion took 8 bases off V and 3 bases off J, with a span of 14 bases between the germline ends. Sequences MNHEY (CDR1) and SMNVEV (CDR2) are obtained from the germline V gene (reference sequence). The CDR3 covers 13 residues, taking in both the cysteine and the phenylalanine. Only CDR3 DNA is held: 39 bases, read in frame from base 1.